The clone carrying this TCR beta chain was seen many times. The data were obtained in a study of T cell repertoires in cytomegalovirus infection. Study context: Through public TCR beta signatures, both CMV infection and matching HLA type were indicated.

The CDR3 sequence is 14 residues long. V dropped 5 bases and J dropped 4 bases, with 15 bases sitting between them. Germline CDR1 MNHEY, CDR2 SMNVEV (reference sequence). From the reads, TCRdb called clonotypes with MiXCR, one entry per CDR3 protein. This sample has 450,000 to 600,000 distinct CDR3 sequences, with around 11% found just once. This chain connects TRBV27 to TRBJ2-7; TRBD2 is a possible D gene (7 bases). This sequence originates from a human donor in good health (CMV status not recorded). Some clones in this sample may be carry-over from other donors' samples. The specimen was PBMCs. The CDR3 region has the DNA TGTGCCAGCAGTCCCCAAAGGGGGGGATACGAGCAGTACTTC. Protein: CASSPQRGGYEQYF.